Presented here are 9 T cell receptor beta chains from one specimen sequenced in a study of cytomegalovirus exposure and HLA in healthy donors. Only in-frame clones appear in the TCRdb table, and some are missing; sequencing was by immunoSEQ multiplex PCR. The sample holds about 180,000 clones, 87% seen once. The specimen was PBMCs. These receptors were collected from a woman aged 25 to 39 in good health and CMV-seronegative.

The chain couples TRBV7-9 to TRBJ1-6; D perhaps matches TRBD1 (5 bases). V was shortened by 5 bases and J by 10 bases, with 12 bases between the two germline ends. The germline V gene encodes CDR1 SEHNR and CDR2 FQNEAQ (reference sequence). The CDR3 is 13 residues long. The CDR3 sequence is CASSPGNRSPLHF. The CDR3 nucleotides are TGTGCCAGCAGCCCAGGGAATCGATCACCCCTCCACTTT.

J is TRBJ2-7 and V is TRBV29-1; D uncertain. V gave up 6 bases and J gave up 1 base, with 10 bases separating them. The CDR3 length is 12 residues. CDR1 and CDR2 (germline): SQVTM, ANQGSEA. The CDR3 reads CSVMGKSYEQYF. In nucleotides, the CDR3 is TGCAGCGTGATGGGCAAGTCCTACGAGCAGTACTTC.

J is TRBJ2-7 and V is TRBV10-1; TRBD1 might be the D (6 bases). This CDR3 region has 13 residues. Germline-derived CDR1 and CDR2 are WNHNN and SYGVQD (reference sequence). The V gene lost 4 bases and the J gene lost 2 bases, with 9 bases spanning the gap. This chain's CDR3 is CASSAGATYEQYF. The DNA for the CDR3 is TGCGCCAGCAGTGCAGGGGCCACCTACGAGCAGTACTTC.

The chain recombines TRBV9 with TRBJ2-7; perhaps TRBD1 as D (6 bases). The germline V and J ends were trimmed by 3 bases and 7 bases, with 14 bases remaining between them. The V gene's germline CDR1 is SGDLS and CDR2 YYNGEE. The CDR3 runs to 13 residues. CDR3 coding DNA: TGTGCCAGCAGCGCGACAGGTCAATCGGAGCAGTACTTC. As protein: CASSATGQSEQYF. The whole variable domain, filled in from reference TRBV9 and TRBJ2-7, reads DSGVTQTPKHLITATGQRVTLRCSPRSGDLSVYWYQQSLDQGLQFLIQYYNGEERAKGNILERFSAQQFPDLHSELNLSSLELGDSALYFCASSATGQSEQYFGPGTRLTVT.

This chain joins TRBV7-9 and TRBJ2-7; TRBD1 is a possible D gene (5 bases). Germline V lookup: CDR1 SEHNR, CDR2 FQNEAQ (reference sequence). V lost 5 bases and J lost 5, with 10 bases in between. This CDR3 comprises 12 residues. CDR3 DNA sequence: TGTGCCAGCAGCCGTCAGGGAAACGAGCAGTACTTC. It codes for CASSRQGNEQYF. Full variable domain (outside the CDR3, taken from reference TRBV7-9 and TRBJ2-7): DTGVSQNPRHKITKRGQNVTFRCDPISEHNRLYWYRQTLGQGPEFLTYFQNEAQLEKSRLLSDRFSAERPKGSFSTLEIQRTEQGDSAMYLCASSRQGNEQYFGPGTRLTVT.

The chain links TRBV5-1 to TRBJ1-1; 8 bases are a match to TRBD1. V shed 5 bases and J 5 bases; nucleotides not matched to a gene: 8. The germline V gene has CDR1 SGHRS and CDR2 YFSETQ. There are 14 residues in the CDR3. This chain's CDR3 is CASSRYTGGTEAFF. Written as DNA, the CDR3 is TGCGCCAGCAGTCGCTACACAGGGGGAACTGAAGCTTTCTTT.

The rearrangement joins TRBV4-1 to TRBJ2-3; D perhaps matches TRBD1 (5 bases). Germline CDR1 reads MGHRA; CDR2 reads YSYEKL. Trimming took off 0 bases at V and 4 bases at J, with 14 bases between the two ends. The CDR3 extends over 16 amino acids. The CDR3 sequence is CASSQDLSGFADTQYF. Here the CDR3 DNA reads TGCGCCAGCAGCCAAGACTTATCAGGGTTTGCAGATACGCAGTATTTT.

The rearrangement links TRBV9 to TRBJ2-3; D may be TRBD2 (6 bases). Trimming removed 5 bases at V and 1 base at J, with 11 bases between. CDR3 length: 14 amino acids. CDR1 is SGDLS and CDR2 is YYNGEE in the germline V gene. This CDR3 is CASRRRGGTDTQYF. CDR3 bases: TGTGCCAGCAGGAGGAGGGGCGGCACAGATACGCAGTATTTT.

The V and J genes are TRBV7-7 and TRBJ2-1, with 11 positions matching TRBD2. The CDR3 covers 15 residues. V lost 1 base and J lost 7; bases outside the gene matches: 3. The germline V gene has CDR1 SSHAT and CDR2 FNYEAQ (reference sequence). The CDR3 DNA reads as TGTGCCAGCAGCTTAGGGTCTAGCGGGGGGAATGAGCAGTTCTTC. As protein: CASSLGSSGGNEQFF.